This T cell receptor beta chain was documented in a study of blood T cells in healthy people across ages. Extractions gave at least 6 micrograms of total RNA per sample. Concerning this clonotype: Its specificity is unknown.

Study-level points and caveats: Diversity of TCR beta per million T cells declined in a roughly linear way with age. Among long-lived donors, naive CD4+ cells were more numerous and diversity higher than in aged donors.

A J-beta primer mix and a sample-barcoded 5' primer were used in a second PCR of about 7 to 12 cycles. Researchers report that a template-switch adaptor with 12 random nucleotides tagged each cDNA molecule. From the 5' RACE reads, TCRdb called clonotypes with MiXCR, one entry per CDR3 protein. The table has nearly 800,000 distinct CDR3 sequences, 20% to 30% seen once. The V gene's germline CDR1 is DFQATT and CDR2 SNEGSKA (reference sequence). The V and J ends lost 3 bases and 3 bases respectively, with 11 bases between them. The CDR3 extends over 13 amino acids. These data were also reused for a study on T cells of mothers and their children.

Material: blood. The chain joins TRBV20-1 to TRBJ2-5; D remains ambiguous. The TCR was taken from a boy aged 5-17 years in good health. CDR3 in amino acids: CSARRQSKETQYF. In DNA form, the CDR3 reads TGCAGTGCTAGGCGGCAGTCTAAAGAGACCCAGTACTTC.